This T cell receptor beta chain was profiled in a study of naive and memory T cell subsets. Overall study findings and caveats: Gini index rose across naive, CM, EM and EMRA in CD4 and CD8. Naive repertoires, especially CD8, held a few larger clonotypes, possibly memory cells re-expressing CD45RA.

A note on this clonotype: The antigen is unknown.

Cells stained for CD3, CD4, CD8, CD45RA and CD27 were sorted into four subsets. The CDR3 is 15 amino acids. V was pared by 6 bases and J by 3 bases, with 8 bases of the junction left unmatched. Per germline, CDR1 MDHEN and CDR2 SYDVKM. Both TRBC1 and TRBC2 were covered by a beta constant-region primer of two equimolar oligonucleotides. The ligated cDNA underwent four PCR rounds using SP2 and nested alpha and beta constant-region primers. TCRdb reanalysed the UMI-ligation and nested PCR reads using MiXCR and keeps one entry per CDR3 protein. Among roughly 150,000 distinct CDR3 sequences listed, 20% to 25% were seen once.

The sequencing input was naive CD4+ T cells from blood. The rearrangement joins TRBV28 to TRBJ1-5, with 7 bases aligning to TRBD1. The clonotype originates from a human donor in good health. The CDR3 here is CASSRRQGANQPQHF. The CDR3 DNA is TGTGCCAGCAGCCGCAGACAGGGCGCCAATCAGCCCCAGCATTTT.